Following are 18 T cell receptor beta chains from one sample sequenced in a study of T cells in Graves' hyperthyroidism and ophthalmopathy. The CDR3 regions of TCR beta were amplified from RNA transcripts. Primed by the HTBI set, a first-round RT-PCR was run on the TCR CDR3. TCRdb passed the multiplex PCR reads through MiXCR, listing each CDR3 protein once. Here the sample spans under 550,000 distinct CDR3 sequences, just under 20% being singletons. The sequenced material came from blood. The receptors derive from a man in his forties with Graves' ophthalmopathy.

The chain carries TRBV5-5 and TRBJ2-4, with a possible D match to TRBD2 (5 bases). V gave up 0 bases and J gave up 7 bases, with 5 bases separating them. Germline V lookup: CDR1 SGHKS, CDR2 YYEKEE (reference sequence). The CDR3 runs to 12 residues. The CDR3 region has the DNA TGTGCCAGCAGCTTGGGAGGGAACATTCAGTACTTC. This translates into CASSLGGNIQYF.

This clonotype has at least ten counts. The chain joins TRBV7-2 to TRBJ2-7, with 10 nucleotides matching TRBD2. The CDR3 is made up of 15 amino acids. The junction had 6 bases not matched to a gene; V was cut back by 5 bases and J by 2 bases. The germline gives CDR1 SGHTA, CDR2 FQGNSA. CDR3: CASSTLLAGAYEQYF. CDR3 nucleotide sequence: TGTGCCAGCAGCACCTTGCTAGCGGGAGCCTACGAGCAGTACTTC.

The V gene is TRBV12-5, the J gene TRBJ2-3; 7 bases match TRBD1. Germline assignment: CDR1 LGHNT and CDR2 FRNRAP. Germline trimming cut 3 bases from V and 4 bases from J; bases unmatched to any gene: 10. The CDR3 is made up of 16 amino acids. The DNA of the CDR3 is TGTGCTAGTGGTTTACAACAGGGGTTTGCCGCAGATACGCAGTATTTT. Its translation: CASGLQQGFAADTQYF.

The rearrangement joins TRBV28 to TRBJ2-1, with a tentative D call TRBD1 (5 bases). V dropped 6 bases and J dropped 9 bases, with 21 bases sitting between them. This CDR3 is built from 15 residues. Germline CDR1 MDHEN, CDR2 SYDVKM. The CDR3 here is CASSPFRTSQGEQFF. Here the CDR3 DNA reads TGTGCCAGCAGCCCTTTTCGGACGTCGCAGGGTGAGCAGTTCTTC.

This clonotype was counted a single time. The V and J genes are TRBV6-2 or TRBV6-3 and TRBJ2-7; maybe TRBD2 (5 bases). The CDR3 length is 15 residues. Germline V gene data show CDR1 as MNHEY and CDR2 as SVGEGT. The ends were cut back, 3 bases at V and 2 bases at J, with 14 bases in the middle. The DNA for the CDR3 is TGTGCCAGCAGTTATCAGCGGAAGCGCACCTACGAGCAGTACTTC. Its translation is CASSYQRKRTYEQYF.

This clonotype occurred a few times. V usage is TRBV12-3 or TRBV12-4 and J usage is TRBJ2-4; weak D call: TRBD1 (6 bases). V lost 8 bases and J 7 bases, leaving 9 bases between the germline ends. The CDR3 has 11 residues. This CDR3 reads CASEGENIQYF. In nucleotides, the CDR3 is TGTGCCAGCGAGGGGGAGAACATTCAGTACTTC.

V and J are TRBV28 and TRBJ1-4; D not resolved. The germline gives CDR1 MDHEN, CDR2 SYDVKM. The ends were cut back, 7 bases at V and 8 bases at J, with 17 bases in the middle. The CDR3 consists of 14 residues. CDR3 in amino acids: CASKNTEDGEKLFF. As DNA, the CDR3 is TGTGCCAGCAAGAATACAGAGGACGGAGAAAAACTGTTTTTT.

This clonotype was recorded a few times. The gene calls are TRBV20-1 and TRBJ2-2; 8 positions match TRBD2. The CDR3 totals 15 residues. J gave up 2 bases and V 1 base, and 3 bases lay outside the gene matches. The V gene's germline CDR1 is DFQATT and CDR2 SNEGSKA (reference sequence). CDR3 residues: CSARGGGTNTGELFF. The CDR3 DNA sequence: TGCAGTGCTAGAGGCGGGGGGACAAACACCGGGGAGCTGTTTTTT.

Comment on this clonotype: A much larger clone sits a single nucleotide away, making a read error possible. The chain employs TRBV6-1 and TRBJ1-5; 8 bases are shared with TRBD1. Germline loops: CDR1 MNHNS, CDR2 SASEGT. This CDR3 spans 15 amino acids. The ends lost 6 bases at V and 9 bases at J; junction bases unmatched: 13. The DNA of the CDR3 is TGTGCCAGCAGAAAGGCAGGGGGCATGGATCCGCCCCAGCATTTT. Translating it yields CASRKAGGMDPPQHF.

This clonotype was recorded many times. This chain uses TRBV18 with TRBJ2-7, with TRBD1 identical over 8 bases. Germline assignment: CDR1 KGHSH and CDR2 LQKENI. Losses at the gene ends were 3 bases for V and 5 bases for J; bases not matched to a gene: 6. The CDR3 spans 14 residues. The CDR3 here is CASSPQTGGDEQYF. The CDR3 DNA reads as TGTGCCAGCTCACCCCAAACAGGGGGAGACGAGCAGTACTTC.

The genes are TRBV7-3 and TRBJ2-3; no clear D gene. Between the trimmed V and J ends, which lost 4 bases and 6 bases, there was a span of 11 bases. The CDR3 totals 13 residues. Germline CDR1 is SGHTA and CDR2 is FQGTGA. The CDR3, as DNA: TGTGCCAGCAGCTCTAGGAACCCCGATACGCAGTATTTT. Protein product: CASSSRNPDTQYF. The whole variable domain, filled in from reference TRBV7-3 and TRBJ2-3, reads GAGVSQTPSNKVTEKGKYVELRCDPISGHTALYWYRQSLGQGPEFLIYFQGTGAADDSGLPNDRFFAVRPEGSVSTLKIQRTERGDSAVYLCASSSRNPDTQYFGPGTRLTVL.

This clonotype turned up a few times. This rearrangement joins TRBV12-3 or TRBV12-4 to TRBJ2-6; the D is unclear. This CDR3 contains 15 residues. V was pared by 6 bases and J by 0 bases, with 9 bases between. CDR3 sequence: CASSSTNSGANVLTF. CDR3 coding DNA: TGTGCCAGCAGCTCGACGAACTCTGGGGCCAACGTCCTGACTTTC.

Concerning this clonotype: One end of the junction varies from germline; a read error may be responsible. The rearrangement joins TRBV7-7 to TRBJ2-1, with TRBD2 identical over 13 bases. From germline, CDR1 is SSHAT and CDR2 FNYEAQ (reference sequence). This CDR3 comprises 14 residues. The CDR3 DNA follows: TGTGCTAGCAGCACCGGACTAGCGGGAGTCGAGCAGTTCTTC. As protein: CASSTGLAGVEQFF.

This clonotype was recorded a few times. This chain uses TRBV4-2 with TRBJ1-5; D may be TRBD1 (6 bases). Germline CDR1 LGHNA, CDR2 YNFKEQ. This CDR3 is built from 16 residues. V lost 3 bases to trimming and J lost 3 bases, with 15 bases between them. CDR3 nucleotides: TGTGCCAGCAGCCAGGGACACCGAAACCCCAATCAGCCCCAGCATTTT. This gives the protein CASSQGHRNPNQPQHF.

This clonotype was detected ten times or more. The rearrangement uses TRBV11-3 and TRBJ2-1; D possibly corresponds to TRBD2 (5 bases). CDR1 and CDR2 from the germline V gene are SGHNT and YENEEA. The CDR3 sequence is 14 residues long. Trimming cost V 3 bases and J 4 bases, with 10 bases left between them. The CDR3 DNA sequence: TGTGCCAGCAGCTTGTCACGGGGTTACAATGAGCAGTTCTTC. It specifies CASSLSRGYNEQFF. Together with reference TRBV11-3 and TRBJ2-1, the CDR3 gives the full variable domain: EAGVVQSPRYKIIEKKQPVAFWCNPISGHNTLYWYLQNLGQGPELLIRYENEEAVDDSQLPKDRFSAERLKGVDSTLKIQPAELGDSAVYLCASSLSRGYNEQFFGPGTRLTVL.

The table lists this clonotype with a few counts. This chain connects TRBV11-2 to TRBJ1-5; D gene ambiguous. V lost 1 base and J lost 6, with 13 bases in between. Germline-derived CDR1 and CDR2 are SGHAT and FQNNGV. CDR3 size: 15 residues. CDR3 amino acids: CASSLVTGQSQPQHF. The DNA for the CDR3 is TGTGCCAGCAGCTTAGTCACCGGGCAGAGTCAGCCCCAGCATTTT.

The CDR3 protein is CASSTTGGRANSPLHF. The CDR3 nucleotides are TGTGCCAGCAGTACGACAGGTGGAAGGGCCAATTCACCCCTCCACTTT. The chain employs TRBV12-3 or TRBV12-4 and TRBJ1-6, with D possibly being TRBD1 (6 bases). V was cut by 5 bases and J by 7 bases, with 18 bases left in between. The CDR3 extends over 16 amino acids.

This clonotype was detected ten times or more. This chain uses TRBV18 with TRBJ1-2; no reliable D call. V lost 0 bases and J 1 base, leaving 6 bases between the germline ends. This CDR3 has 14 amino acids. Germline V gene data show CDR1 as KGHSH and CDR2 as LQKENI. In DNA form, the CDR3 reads TGTGCCAGCTCACCACCGTCGGGTAACTATGGCTACACCTTC. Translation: CASSPPSGNYGYTF.